This T cell receptor (beta chain) was retrieved from a study of shared clonotypes between healthy human individuals. General observations from the study: Across subsets, estimated richness was generally greater for naive than for memory populations. Rarefaction demonstrated incomplete sorted-subset sequencing despite large depth.

Germline V lookup: CDR1 KGHSH, CDR2 LQKENI. The V and J ends lost 2 bases and 4 bases, in that order; junction bases with no gene match: 13. The CDR3 runs to 17 residues. Regarding this clone: The antigen is not known.

All the donors were Caucasian adults who lived in Nashville, Tennessee. Researchers partitioned CD4+ cells into CD45RA+ naive and CD45RA-negative memory subsets. Measured with immunoSEQ multiplex PCR; TCRdb has only the in-frame clones, and not every one. Of around 1.6 million clones in the sample, around 98% were seen once. The chain couples TRBV18 to TRBJ1-2; 7 bases map to TRBD1. This TCR came from a young man in good health. The material sequenced was naive CD4+ T cells sorted from blood. Subset in this sample: CD45RA+ positively selected. For the CDR3, the DNA is TGTGCCAGCTCACCAAAAGTACAGACAGGGCCTCCCTATGGCTACACCTTC. Translating gives CASSPKVQTGPPYGYTF. The full variable domain, its missing parts supplied by reference TRBV18 and TRBJ1-2, is NAGVMQNPRHLVRRRGQEARLRCSPMKGHSHVYWYRQLPEEGLKFMVYLQKENIIDESGMPKERFSAEFPKEGPSILRIQQVVRGDSAAYFCASSPKVQTGPPYGYTFGSGTRLTVV.